This TCR beta chain was observed in a study of blood T cell repertoires in COVID-19. With 6 bases removed from V and 4 bases from J, the gap between germline ends came to 12 bases. Per germline, CDR1 LNHDA and CDR2 SQIVND (reference sequence). CDR3 length: 13 amino acids. Adults between roughly 18 and 90 years of age took part from fewer than 30 US areas. All recovered Cohort 3 donors got two negative PCRs, got clearance, or saw symptom resolution. Original handling: Nucleated cell number was recorded as an estimate derived from reference gene primer amplification. Assay used: immunoSEQ multiplex PCR; TCRdb lists only in-frame clones, some missing. The V and J calls and the clone size are those of that table, but D and trimming were determined from the DNA. Here the sample spans about 480,000 clones, 70% to 90% being singletons.

Sequencing used PBMCs or T cells enriched from blood (not recorded which). The clonotype comes from an older woman who had recovered from COVID-19. The gene calls are TRBV19 and TRBJ1-2; D might be TRBD1 (5 bases). CDR3 in amino acids: CASRRTLSYGYTF. Written as DNA, the CDR3 is TGTGCCAGTAGGCGGACACTCAGCTATGGCTACACCTTC.